The clone carrying this T cell receptor beta chain was seen only a few times. The antigen is undetermined. This record belongs to a study of glioma-infiltrating T cells. Overall study results and limits: Tissue-blood divergence was below expectation in non-neoplastic patients, above in gliomas.

CDR1 and CDR2 from the germline V gene are SGHAT and FQNNGV. This CDR3 region has 17 residues. V lost 5 bases and J 0 bases, leaving 16 bases between the germline ends. The iRepertoire nested amplicon-rescue multiplex PCR amplified TCR alpha and beta CDR3s from RNA. Input was 100-400 ng of tissue mRNA or PBMC total RNA. TCRdb analysed the multiplex PCR reads with MiXCR anew, one entry per CDR3 protein. The data show 150,000 to 200,000 distinct CDR3 sequences, approximately 40% seen once. Input material: glioma tissue, nonneoplastic brain tissue, or PBMCs (not recorded which). The sequence was obtained from a human donor with low-grade glioma or glioblastoma, undergoing nonglioma brain surgery, or in good health (not recorded which). The chain combines TRBV11-2 with TRBJ2-2; tentatively, D is TRBD2 (5 bases). The CDR3 reads CASSPSSGRANTGELFF. The CDR3 DNA reads as TGTGCCAGCAGCCCCTCCTCGGGGAGAGCGAACACCGGGGAGCTGTTTTTT.